What follows are 2 T cell receptor beta chains derived from one specimen sequenced in a study of radiation and T cells in renal cell carcinoma. Time point: blood 4 weeks post-SBRT, at nephrectomy. Documented treatment: 15 Gy SBRT to primary tumor, nephrectomy 4 weeks later. Only in-frame clones appear in the TCRdb table, and some are missing; sequencing was by immunoSEQ multiplex PCR. The sample shows 150,000 to 200,000 clones, 88% of them seen only once. This material consisted of blood, taken from a patient whose treatment included radiotherapy and nephrectomy. Receptors were obtained from a woman in her forties or fifties with renal cell carcinoma.

The rearrangement joins TRBV5-1 to TRBJ2-3; perhaps TRBD1 as D (5 bases). There are 13 residues in the CDR3. With 6 bases removed from V and 3 bases from J, the gap between germline ends came to 11 bases. CDR1 and CDR2 from the germline V gene are SGHRS and YFSETQ. DNA of the CDR3: TGCGCCAGCACCGACCCAGGGACAGATACGCAGTATTTT. It translates to CASTDPGTDTQYF.

This clone was observed a handful of times. Its ends do not fully match the called genes, so a read error is possible. This sequence joins TRBV20-1 and TRBJ1-1; D gene unclear. Germline lookup yields CDR1 DFQATT and CDR2 SNEGSKA (reference sequence). The CDR3 contains 8 residues. CDR3 sequence (DNA): TGCAGTGCGGCCCGTCTAGTCTTT. This sequence encodes CSAARLVF.